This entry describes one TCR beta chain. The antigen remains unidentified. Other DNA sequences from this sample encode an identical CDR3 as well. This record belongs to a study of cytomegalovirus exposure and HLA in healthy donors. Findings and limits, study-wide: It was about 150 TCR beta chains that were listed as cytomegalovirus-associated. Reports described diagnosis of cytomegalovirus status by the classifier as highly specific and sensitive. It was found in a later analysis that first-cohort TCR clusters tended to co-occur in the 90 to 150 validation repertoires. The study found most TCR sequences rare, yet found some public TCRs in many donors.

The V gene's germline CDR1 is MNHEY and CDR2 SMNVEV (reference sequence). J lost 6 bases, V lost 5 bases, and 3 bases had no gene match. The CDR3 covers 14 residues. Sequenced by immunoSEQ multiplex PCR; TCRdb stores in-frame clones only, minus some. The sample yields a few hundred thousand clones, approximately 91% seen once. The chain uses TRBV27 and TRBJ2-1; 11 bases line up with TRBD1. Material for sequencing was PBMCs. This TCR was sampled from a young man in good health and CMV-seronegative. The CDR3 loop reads CASSPGTGGNEQFF. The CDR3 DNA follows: TGTGCCAGCAGTCCCGGGACAGGGGGCAATGAGCAGTTCTTC.